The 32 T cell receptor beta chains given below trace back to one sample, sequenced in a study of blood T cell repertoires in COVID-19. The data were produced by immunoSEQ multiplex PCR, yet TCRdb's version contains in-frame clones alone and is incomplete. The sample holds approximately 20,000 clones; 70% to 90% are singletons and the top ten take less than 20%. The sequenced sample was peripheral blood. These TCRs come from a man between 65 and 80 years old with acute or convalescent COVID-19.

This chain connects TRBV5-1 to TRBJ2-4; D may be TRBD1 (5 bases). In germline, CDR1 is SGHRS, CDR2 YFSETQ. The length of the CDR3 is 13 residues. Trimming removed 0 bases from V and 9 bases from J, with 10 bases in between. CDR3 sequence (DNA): TGCGCCAGCAGCTTGGACGACAGCATCATTCAGTACTTC. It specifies CASSLDDSIIQYF.

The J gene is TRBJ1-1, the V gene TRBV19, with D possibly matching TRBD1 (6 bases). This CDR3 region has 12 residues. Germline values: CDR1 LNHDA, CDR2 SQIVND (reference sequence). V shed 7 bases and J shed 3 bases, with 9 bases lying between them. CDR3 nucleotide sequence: TGTGCCAGTAACGACAGGTACACTGAAGCTTTCTTT. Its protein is CASNDRYTEAFF.

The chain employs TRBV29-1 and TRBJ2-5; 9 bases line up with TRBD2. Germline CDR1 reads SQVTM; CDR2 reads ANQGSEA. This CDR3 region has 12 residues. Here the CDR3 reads CGGRGAQETQYF. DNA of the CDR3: TGCGGCGGGAGGGGAGCCCAAGAGACCCAGTACTTC.

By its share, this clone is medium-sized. This CDR3 is CASSPPGQKETQYF. The DNA of the CDR3 is TGTGCCAGCAGCCCTCCGGGACAGAAAGAGACCCAGTACTTC. The genes are TRBV6-2 or TRBV6-3 and TRBJ2-5, with 7 bases fitting TRBD1. Germline CDR1 is MNHEY and CDR2 is SVGEGT. The CDR3 is 14 amino acids. J was trimmed by 3 bases and V by 6 bases; bases with no gene match: 7.

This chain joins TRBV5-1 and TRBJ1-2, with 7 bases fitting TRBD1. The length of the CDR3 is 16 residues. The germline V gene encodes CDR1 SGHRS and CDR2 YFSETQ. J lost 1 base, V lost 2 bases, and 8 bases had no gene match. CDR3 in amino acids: CASSFSGTASNYGYTF. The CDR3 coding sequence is TGCGCCAGCAGCTTCTCCGGGACAGCCAGTAACTATGGCTACACCTTC.

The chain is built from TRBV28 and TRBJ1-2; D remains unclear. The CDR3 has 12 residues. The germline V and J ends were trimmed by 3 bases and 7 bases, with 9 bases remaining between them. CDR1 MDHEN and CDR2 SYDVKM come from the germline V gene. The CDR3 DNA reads TGTGCCAGCAGTTTCCAATTTAGTGGCTACACCTTC. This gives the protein CASSFQFSGYTF.

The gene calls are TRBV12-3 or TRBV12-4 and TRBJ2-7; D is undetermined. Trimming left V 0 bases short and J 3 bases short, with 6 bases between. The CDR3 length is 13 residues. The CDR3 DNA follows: TGTGCCAGCAGTTTAGCAGCAGGCTACGAGCAGTACTTC. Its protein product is CASSLAAGYEQYF.

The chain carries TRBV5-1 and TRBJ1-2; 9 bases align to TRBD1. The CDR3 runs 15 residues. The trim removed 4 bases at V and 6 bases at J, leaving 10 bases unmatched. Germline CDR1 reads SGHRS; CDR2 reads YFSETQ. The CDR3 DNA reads TGCGCCAGCAGCCTGGCCCCCGGACAGGGGAATGGCTACACCTTC. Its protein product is CASSLAPGQGNGYTF. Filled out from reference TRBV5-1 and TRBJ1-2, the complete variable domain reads KAGVTQTPRYLIKTRGQQVTLSCSPISGHRSVSWYQQTPGQGLQFLFEYFSETQRNKGNFPGRFSGRQFSNSRSEMNVSTLELGDSALYLCASSLAPGQGNGYTFGSGTRLTVV.

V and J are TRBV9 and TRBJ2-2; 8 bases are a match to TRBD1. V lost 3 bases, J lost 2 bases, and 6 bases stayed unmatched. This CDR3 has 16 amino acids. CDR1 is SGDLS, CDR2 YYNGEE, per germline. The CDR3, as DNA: TGTGCCAGCAGCGGTTCAGGGGGCGATAACACCGGGGAGCTGTTTTTT. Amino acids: CASSGSGGDNTGELFF.

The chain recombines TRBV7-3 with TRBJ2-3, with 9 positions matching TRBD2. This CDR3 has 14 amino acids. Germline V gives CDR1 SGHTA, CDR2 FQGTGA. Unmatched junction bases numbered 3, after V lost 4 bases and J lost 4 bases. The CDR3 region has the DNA TGTGCCAGCAGCTATAGCGGGAGTTCAGATACGCAGTATTTT. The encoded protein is CASSYSGSSDTQYF.

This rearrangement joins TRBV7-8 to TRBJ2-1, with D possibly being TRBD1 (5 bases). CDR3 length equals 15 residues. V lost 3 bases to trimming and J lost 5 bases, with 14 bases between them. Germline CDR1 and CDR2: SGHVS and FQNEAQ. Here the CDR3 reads CASSLGPSRHNEQFF. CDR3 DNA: TGTGCCAGCAGCTTGGGGCCGTCGAGACACAATGAGCAGTTCTTC.

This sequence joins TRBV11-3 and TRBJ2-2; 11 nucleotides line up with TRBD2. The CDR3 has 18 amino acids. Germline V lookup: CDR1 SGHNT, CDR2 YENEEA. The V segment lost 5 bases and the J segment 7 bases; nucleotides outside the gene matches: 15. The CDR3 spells CASSAQGTSGTRGGELFF. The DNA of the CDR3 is TGTGCCAGCAGCGCTCAAGGGACTAGCGGAACGAGGGGCGGGGAGCTGTTTTTT.

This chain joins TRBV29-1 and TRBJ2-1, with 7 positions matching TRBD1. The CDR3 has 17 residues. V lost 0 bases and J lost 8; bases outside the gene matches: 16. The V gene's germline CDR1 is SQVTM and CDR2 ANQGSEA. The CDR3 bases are TGCAGCGTTGAAGATCCACGACAGGGCCGTAGTAGCGATGAGCAGTTCTTC. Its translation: CSVEDPRQGRSSDEQFF.

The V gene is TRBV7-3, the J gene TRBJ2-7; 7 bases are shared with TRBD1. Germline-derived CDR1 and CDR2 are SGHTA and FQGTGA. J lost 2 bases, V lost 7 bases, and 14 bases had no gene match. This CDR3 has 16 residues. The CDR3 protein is CASNRGSPHVPYEQYF. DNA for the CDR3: TGTGCCAGCAACAGGGGATCCCCTCATGTACCCTACGAGCAGTACTTC.

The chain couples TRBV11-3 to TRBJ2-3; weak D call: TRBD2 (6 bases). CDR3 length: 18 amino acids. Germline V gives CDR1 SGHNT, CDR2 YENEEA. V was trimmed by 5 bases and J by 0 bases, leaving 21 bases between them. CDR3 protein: CASSHSIGVRGSTDTQYF. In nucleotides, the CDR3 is TGTGCCAGCAGCCACTCCATTGGGGTCCGGGGGAGCACAGATACGCAGTATTTT.

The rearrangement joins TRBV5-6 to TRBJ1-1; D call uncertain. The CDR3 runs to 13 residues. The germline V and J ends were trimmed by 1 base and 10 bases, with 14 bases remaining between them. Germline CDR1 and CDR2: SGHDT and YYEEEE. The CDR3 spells CASSLYAGSPAFF. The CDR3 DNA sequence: TGTGCCAGCAGCTTGTACGCTGGGAGTCCAGCTTTCTTT. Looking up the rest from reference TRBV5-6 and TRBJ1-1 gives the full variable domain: DAGVTQSPTHLIKTRGQQVTLRCSPKSGHDTVSWYQQALGQGPQFIFQYYEEEERQRGNFPDRFSGHQFPNYSSELNVNALLLGDSALYLCASSLYAGSPAFFGQGTRLTVV.

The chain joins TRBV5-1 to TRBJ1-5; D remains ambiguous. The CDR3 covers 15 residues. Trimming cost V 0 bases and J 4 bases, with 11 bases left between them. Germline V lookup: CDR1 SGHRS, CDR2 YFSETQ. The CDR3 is CASSLDHPGNQPQHF. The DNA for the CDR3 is TGCGCCAGCAGCTTGGACCATCCCGGGAATCAGCCCCAGCATTTT.

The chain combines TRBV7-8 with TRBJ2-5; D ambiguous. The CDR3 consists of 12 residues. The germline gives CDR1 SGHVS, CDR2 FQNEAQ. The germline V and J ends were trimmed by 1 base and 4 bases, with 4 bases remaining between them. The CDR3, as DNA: TGTGCCAGCAGCTTAGTACTAGAGACCCAGTACTTC. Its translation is CASSLVLETQYF.

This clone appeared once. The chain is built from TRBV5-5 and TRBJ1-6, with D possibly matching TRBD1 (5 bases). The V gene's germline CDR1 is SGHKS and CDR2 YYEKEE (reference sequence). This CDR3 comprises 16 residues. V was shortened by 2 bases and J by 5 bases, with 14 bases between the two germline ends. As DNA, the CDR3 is TGTGCCAGCAGCTTTGACAGCCGCACGGATAATTCACCCCTCCACTTT. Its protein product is CASSFDSRTDNSPLHF. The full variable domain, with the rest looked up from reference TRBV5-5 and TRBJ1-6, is DAGVTQSPTHLIKTRGQQVTLRCSPISGHKSVSWYQQVLGQGPQFIFQYYEKEERGRGNFPDRFSARQFPNYSSELNVNALLLGDSALYLCASSFDSRTDNSPLHFGNGTRLTVT.

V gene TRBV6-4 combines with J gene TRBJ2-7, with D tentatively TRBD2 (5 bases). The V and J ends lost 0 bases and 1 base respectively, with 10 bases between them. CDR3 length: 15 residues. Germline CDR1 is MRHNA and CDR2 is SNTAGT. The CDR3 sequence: CASSDSTTGSYEQYF. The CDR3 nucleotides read TGTGCCAGCAGTGACTCGACAACGGGATCCTACGAGCAGTACTTC.

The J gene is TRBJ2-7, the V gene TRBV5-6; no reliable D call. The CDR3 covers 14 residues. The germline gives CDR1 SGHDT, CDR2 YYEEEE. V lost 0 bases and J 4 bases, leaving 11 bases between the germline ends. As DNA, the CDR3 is TGTGCCAGCAGCTTGGCCCCTGAGGAATACGAGCAGTACTTC. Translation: CASSLAPEEYEQYF.

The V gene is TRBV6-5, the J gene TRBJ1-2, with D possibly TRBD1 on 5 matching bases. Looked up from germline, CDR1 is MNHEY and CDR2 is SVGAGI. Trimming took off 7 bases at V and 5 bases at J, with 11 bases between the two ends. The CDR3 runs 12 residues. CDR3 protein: CASTRGGYGYTF. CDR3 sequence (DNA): TGTGCCAGCACCCGTGGGGGGTATGGCTACACCTTC.

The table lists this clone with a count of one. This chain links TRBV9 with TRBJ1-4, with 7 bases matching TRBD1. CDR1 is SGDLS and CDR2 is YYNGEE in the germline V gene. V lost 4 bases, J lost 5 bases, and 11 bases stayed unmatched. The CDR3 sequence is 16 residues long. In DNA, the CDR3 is TGTGCCAGCAGCCCTCGTAAGGGGACAGTGAATGAAAAACTGTTTTTT. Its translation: CASSPRKGTVNEKLFF.

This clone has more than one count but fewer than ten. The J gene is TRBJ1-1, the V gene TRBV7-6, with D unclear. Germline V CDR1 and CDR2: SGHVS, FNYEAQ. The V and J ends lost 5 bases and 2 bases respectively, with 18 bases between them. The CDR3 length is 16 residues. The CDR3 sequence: CASSPSRGNRNTEAFF. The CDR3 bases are TGTGCCAGCAGCCCGAGTAGAGGGAACCGAAACACTGAAGCTTTCTTT.

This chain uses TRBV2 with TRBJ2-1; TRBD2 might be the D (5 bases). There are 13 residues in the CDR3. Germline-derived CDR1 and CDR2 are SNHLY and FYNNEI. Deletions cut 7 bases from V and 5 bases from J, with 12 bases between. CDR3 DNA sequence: TGTGCCAGCAAAATGGACTGGGACAATGAGCAGTTCTTC. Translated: CASKMDWDNEQFF.

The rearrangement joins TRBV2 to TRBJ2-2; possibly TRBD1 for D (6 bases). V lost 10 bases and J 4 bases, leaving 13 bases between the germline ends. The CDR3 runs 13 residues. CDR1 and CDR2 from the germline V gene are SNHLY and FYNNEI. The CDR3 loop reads CATSGQGTGELFF. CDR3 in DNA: TGTGCCACCTCGGGACAAGGCACCGGGGAGCTGTTTTTT.

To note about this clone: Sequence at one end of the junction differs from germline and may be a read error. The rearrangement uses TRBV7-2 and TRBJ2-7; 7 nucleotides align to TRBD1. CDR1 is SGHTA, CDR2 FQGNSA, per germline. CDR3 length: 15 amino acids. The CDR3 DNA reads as TGTGCCAGCAGCTTACGGACAGGTTTGAGCTACGAGCAGTATTTC. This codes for CASSLRTGLSYEQYF.

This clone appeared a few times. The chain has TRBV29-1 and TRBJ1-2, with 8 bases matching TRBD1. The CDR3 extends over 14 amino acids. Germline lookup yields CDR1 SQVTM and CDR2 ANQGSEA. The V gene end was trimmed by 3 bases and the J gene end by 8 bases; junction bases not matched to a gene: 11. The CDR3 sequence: CSVDGQGRGQGYTF. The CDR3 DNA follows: TGCAGCGTTGATGGACAGGGTAGGGGGCAAGGCTACACCTTC.

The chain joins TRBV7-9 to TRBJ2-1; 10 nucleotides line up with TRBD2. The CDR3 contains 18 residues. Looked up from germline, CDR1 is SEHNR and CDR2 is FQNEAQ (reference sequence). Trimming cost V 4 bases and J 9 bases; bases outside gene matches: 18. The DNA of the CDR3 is TGTGCCAGCAGCTCGCCAACGGGTCGGTCTAGCGGGAGTGGTGAGCAGTTCTTC. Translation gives CASSSPTGRSSGSGEQFF.

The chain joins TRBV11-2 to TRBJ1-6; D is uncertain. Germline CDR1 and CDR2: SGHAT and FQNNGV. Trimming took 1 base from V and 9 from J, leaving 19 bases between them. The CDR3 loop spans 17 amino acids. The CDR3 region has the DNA TGTGCCAGCAGCTTAGGGAGGGTGGGTGGACGAAGTTCACCCCTCCACTTT. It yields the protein CASSLGRVGGRSSPLHF.

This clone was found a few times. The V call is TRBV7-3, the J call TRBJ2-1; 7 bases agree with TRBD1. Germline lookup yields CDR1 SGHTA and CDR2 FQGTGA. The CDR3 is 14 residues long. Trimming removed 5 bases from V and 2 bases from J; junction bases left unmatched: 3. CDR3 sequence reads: CASSEGQTYNEQFF. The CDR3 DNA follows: TGTGCCAGCAGCGAGGGACAGACCTACAATGAGCAGTTCTTC.

Here the CDR3 DNA reads TGTGCCAGCAGTGACCCTAGCACGAACACCGGGGAGCTGTTTTTT. Translation: CASSDPSTNTGELFF. The V and J genes are TRBV2 and TRBJ2-2, with a weak D call TRBD2 (5 bases). Per the germline V gene, CDR1 is SNHLY and CDR2 is FYNNEI. V was pared by 3 bases and J by 0 bases, with 8 bases between. The CDR3 spans 15 residues.